Sequencing of this TCR beta chain was carried out in a study of post-analysis software for immune sequencing data. J was trimmed by 2 bases and V by 5 bases; bases with no gene match: 10. CDR1 MDHEN and CDR2 SYDVKM come from the germline V gene. This CDR3 has 16 amino acids. This clonotype was seen once. What it binds is unknown. The authors incorporated unique molecular identifiers into the TCR beta cDNA libraries. From the PCR reads, TCRdb called clonotypes with MiXCR, one entry per CDR3 protein. The sample shows roughly 870,000 distinct CDR3 sequences, 53% of them seen only once. Study-level results: In patients, TRBV5-6, TRBV5-1 and TRBV20-1 belonged to roughly 5 TRBV segments found more frequently than in controls.

This clonotype was sampled from a girl between 10 and 17 years old with multiple sclerosis. The sequencing sample was made of blood. The gene calls are TRBV28 and TRBJ2-3; 7 nucleotides line up with TRBD2. The CDR3 DNA sequence: TGTGCCAGCAGTCTCAAGCGGGACCGCCCCACAGATACGCAGTATTTT. Its protein product is CASSLKRDRPTDTQYF. Full variable domain (missing parts from reference TRBV28 and TRBJ2-3): DVKVTQSSRYLVKRTGEKVFLECVQDMDHENMFWYRQDPGLGLRLIYFSYDVKMKEKGDIPEGYSVSREKKERFSLILESASTNQTSMYLCASSLKRDRPTDTQYFGPGTRLTVL.